This entry lists 19 T cell receptor beta chains sequenced from one sample in a study of CXCR3-negative and CXCR3-positive naive CD8 T cells. UMI-labeled 5' RACE yielded the TRB cDNA libraries. TCRdb re-called the 5' RACE reads; every CDR3 protein appears as one record, without DNA. Its table lists 100,000 to 150,000 distinct CDR3 sequences. Sequencing was performed on naive CXCR3- CD8+ T cells from blood. As to subset: CD45RO-CCR7+CD27+CD95- naive CD8+ T cells lacking CXCR3 (TNR3-). These receptors were collected from a human donor in good health. Some clones in this sample may be carry-over from other donors' samples.

The V and J genes are TRBV20-1 and TRBJ2-1; the D call of TRBD2 rests on TCRdb alone, since no DNA is present to check it. CDR3 length equals 16 residues. Germline assignment: CDR1 DFQATT and CDR2 SNEGSKA (reference sequence). This CDR3 is CSALQVTSGSYNKQFF.

V is TRBV7-9 and J is TRBJ2-7; the TCRdb D gene call, TRBD1, has no DNA to confirm it. The germline CDR1 and CDR2 sequences are SEHNR and FQNEAQ (reference sequence). This CDR3 spans 14 amino acids. This CDR3 is CASSHRRGPGEQYF. Variable domain in full (rest from reference TRBV7-9 and TRBJ2-7): DTGVSQNPRHKITKRGQNVTFRCDPISEHNRLYWYRQTLGQGPEFLTYFQNEAQLEKSRLLSDRFSAERPKGSFSTLEIQRTEQGDSAMYLCASSHRRGPGEQYFGPGTRLTVT.

The chain is built from TRBV7-8 and TRBJ2-1; TCRdb reports TRBD2, a call that lacks DNA to check it against. The CDR3 runs 15 residues. The V gene's germline CDR1 is SGHVS and CDR2 FQNEAQ. CDR3 protein: CASSSISGGAFEQFF.

V gene TRBV7-6 combines with J gene TRBJ2-7; the TCRdb call, TRBD1, lacks DNA for checking. Germline loops: CDR1 SGHVS, CDR2 FNYEAQ. The CDR3 totals 14 residues. CDR3 region: CASSHEAGGYEQYF.

This chain uses TRBV29-1 with TRBJ2-4; TCRdb outputs TRBD1, but without DNA this stays unchecked. Germline assignment: CDR1 SQVTM and CDR2 ANQGSEA. The CDR3 consists of 15 residues. This CDR3 is CSVGGRDLAKNIQYF.

J is TRBJ1-1 and V is TRBV5-1; with no DNA, the TCRdb D assignment of TRBD1 cannot be verified. The CDR3 has 15 residues. Germline CDR1 reads SGHRS; CDR2 reads YFSETQ. The chain's CDR3 is CASSLYTQGDTEAFF.

The chain uses TRBV5-1 and TRBJ2-7; TCRdb proposes TRBD1, but this gene call is untestable without DNA. The CDR3 length is 15 residues. Looked up from germline, CDR1 is SGHRS and CDR2 is YFSETQ. CDR3 sequence reads: CASSTTPRETWEQYF. The full variable domain, completed using reference TRBV5-1 and TRBJ2-7, is KAGVTQTPRYLIKTRGQQVTLSCSPISGHRSVSWYQQTPGQGLQFLFEYFSETQRNKGNFPGRFSGRQFSNSRSEMNVSTLELGDSALYLCASSTTPRETWEQYFGPGTRLTVT.

J is TRBJ2-5 and V is TRBV29-1; the D call of TRBD1 rests on TCRdb alone, since no DNA is present to check it. CDR3 length: 14 amino acids. Germline assignment: CDR1 SQVTM and CDR2 ANQGSEA. CDR3 protein: CSAQSGALVETQYF.

V usage is TRBV11-1 and J usage is TRBJ2-3; as DNA is missing, the TRBD2 call by TCRdb cannot be tested. CDR1 SGHAT and CDR2 FQDESV come from the germline V gene (reference sequence). The CDR3 is 15 residues long. CDR3 region: CASSLGTSDTDTQYF.

The chain is built from TRBV11-1 and TRBJ2-1; the D gene TCRdb calls, TRBD1, cannot be checked with no DNA. The CDR3 spans 16 residues. Germline-derived CDR1 and CDR2 are SGHAT and FQDESV (reference sequence). The CDR3 region is CASSRQDLRDYNEQFF.

The rearrangement joins TRBV7-8 to TRBJ2-1; TCRdb reports TRBD2, a call that lacks DNA to check it against. Germline assignment: CDR1 SGHVS and CDR2 FQNEAQ. The CDR3 covers 18 residues. The CDR3 loop is CASSLYWGLAGDTNEQFF. Full variable domain (rest looked up from reference TRBV7-8 and TRBJ2-1): GAGVSQSPRYKVAKRGQDVALRCDPISGHVSLFWYQQALGQGPEFLTYFQNEAQLDKSGLPSDRFFAERPEGSVSTLKIQRTQQEDSAVYLCASSLYWGLAGDTNEQFFGPGTRLTVL.

The chain combines TRBV7-3 with TRBJ1-1; the TCRdb call, TRBD1, lacks DNA for checking. Germline V gives CDR1 SGHTA, CDR2 FQGTGA. The CDR3 is 14 residues long. CDR3 in amino acids: CASSPDRAGTEAFF.

V gene TRBV29-1 combines with J gene TRBJ1-1; TCRdb's assignment of TRBD1 cannot be checked, as there is no DNA. Germline V gene lookup returns CDR1 SQVTM and CDR2 ANQGSEA. The CDR3 contains 11 residues. The chain's CDR3 is CSMTGGTEAFF. The variable domain in full, with the rest retrieved from reference TRBV29-1 and TRBJ1-1, is SAVISQKPSRDICQRGTSLTIQCQVDSQVTMMFWYRQQPGQSLTLIATANQGSEATYESGFVIDKFPISRPNLTFSTLTVSNMSPEDSSIYLCSMTGGTEAFFGQGTRLTVV.

The genes are TRBV23-1 and TRBJ2-5; the D call from TCRdb, TRBD1, cannot be confirmed without DNA. TRBV23-1 is an ORF; its function is uncertain. The CDR3 is made up of 14 amino acids. CDR3 sequence reads: CASSVGQGRKTQYF.

This rearrangement joins TRBV5-1 to TRBJ1-2; TCRdb picks TRBD1, but there is no DNA to check that call. The germline gives CDR1 SGHRS, CDR2 YFSETQ. This CDR3 region has 19 residues. The CDR3 here is CASSLLMWDRERANYGYTF.

The CDR3 sequence is CASSQDLGGARFF. This chain connects TRBV4-1 to TRBJ2-1; TCRdb picks TRBD2, but there is no DNA to check that call. Looked up from germline, CDR1 is MGHRA and CDR2 is YSYEKL. This CDR3 is 13 amino acids long.

This sequence joins TRBV6-5 and TRBJ2-2; TCRdb calls TRBD2, which cannot be checked without DNA. This CDR3 comprises 17 residues. Germline values: CDR1 MNHEY, CDR2 SVGAGI. The CDR3 region is CASSYSSGSGSAGELFF.

The rearrangement links TRBV7-3 to TRBJ2-1; TCRdb indicates TRBD2, and absent DNA this call remains unverified. Germline-derived CDR1 and CDR2 are SGHTA and FQGTGA. This CDR3 spans 16 amino acids. CDR3 amino acids: CASSFVPLNLPHEQFF.

The chain links TRBV29-1 to TRBJ2-7; TCRdb proposes TRBD1, but this gene call is untestable without DNA. The CDR3 totals 13 residues. CDR1 and CDR2 (germline): SQVTM, ANQGSEA. The CDR3 loop reads CSVAFQGNYEQYF.